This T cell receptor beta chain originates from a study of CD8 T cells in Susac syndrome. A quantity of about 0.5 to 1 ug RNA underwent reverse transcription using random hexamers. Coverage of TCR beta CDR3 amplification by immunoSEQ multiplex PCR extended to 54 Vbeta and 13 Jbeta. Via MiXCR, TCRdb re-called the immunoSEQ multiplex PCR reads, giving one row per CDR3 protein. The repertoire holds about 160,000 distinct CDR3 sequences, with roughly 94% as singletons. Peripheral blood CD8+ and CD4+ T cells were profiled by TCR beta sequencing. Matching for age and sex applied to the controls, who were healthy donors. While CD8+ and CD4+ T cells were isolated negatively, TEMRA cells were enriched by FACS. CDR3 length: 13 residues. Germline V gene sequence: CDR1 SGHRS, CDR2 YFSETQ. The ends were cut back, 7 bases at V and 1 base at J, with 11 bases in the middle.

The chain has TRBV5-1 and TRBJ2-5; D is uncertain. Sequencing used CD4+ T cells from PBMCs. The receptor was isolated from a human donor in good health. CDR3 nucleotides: TGCGCCAGCCACCAGCAGGCCCAAGAGACCCAGTACTTC. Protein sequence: CASHQQAQETQYF.